This T cell receptor beta chain was observed in a study of cytomegalovirus exposure and HLA in healthy donors. For the study at large: There were roughly 110 million unique TCR beta sequences, drawn from approximately 180 million T cells, in an earlier analysis. Study-wide results and limits: In vitro work confirmed that a few CMV-associated chains recognize CMV antigens. By HLA locus, TCR association rates varied in a later analysis, with DRB1 showing the most and HLA-C the fewest. Some highly shared sequence variants likely arose as a pipeline artifact.

Details on this clone: Antigen: not known.

Germline assignment: CDR1 SGHRS and CDR2 YFSETQ. CDR3 size: 13 residues. V shed 6 bases and J shed 6 bases, with 13 bases lying between them. This PCR relied on a set of 60 Vbeta primers and 13 Jbeta primers. Sequencing used immunoSEQ multiplex PCR; TCRdb keeps in-frame clones, though not all of them. The sample has more than 150,000 clones; around 78% are singletons. The rearrangement joins TRBV5-1 to TRBJ2-1; D is possibly TRBD2 (6 bases). Input material: PBMCs. This clonotype originated in a man between 18 and 35 years old in good health and CMV-seronegative. CDR3 coding DNA: TGCGCCAGCAACCGGGACTGGAGCAATGAGCAGTTCTTC. Protein: CASNRDWSNEQFF.